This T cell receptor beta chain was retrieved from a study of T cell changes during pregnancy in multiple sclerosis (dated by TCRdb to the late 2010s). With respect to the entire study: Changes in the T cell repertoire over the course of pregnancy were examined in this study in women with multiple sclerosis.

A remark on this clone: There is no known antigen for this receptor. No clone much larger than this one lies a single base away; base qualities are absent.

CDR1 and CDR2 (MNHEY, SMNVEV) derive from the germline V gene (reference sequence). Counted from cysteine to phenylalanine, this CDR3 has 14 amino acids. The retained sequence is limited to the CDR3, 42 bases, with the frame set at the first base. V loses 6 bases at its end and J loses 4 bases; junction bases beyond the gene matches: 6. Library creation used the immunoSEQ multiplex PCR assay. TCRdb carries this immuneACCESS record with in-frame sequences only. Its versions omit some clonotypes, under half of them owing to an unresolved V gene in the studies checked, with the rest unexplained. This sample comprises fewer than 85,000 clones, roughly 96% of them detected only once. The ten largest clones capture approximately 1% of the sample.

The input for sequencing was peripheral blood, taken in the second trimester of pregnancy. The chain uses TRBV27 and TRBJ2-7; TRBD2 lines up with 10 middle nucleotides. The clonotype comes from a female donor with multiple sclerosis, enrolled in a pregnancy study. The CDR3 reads CASSSGTSVYEQYF. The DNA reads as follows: TGTGCCAGCAGCTCCGGGACTAGCGTATACGAGCAGTACTTC.